A selection of T cell receptor beta chains follows, all from one sample in a study of blood T cell repertoires in COVID-19. Sequencing used immunoSEQ multiplex PCR; TCRdb keeps in-frame clones, though not all of them. There are about 440,000 clones in the sample; less than 95% occur only once, and 0.6% lies in the top ten. The sample consisted of PBMCs or T cells enriched from blood (not recorded which). These receptors all come from a man aged 18 to 30 who had recovered from COVID-19. Both conserved end residues are part of each CDR3. Each record gives: J gene, D gene, V gene, clone size, CDR3 DNA, CDR3 protein. A D gene is named only where the DNA matches it firmly. For some rows the clone size is stated as once, few or many, or as a class when expanded; others skip it.

>TRBJ1-6|.|TRBV6-5|.
TGTGCCAGCAAGCGCAGTAAGGATTCACCCCTCCACTTT
CASKRSKDSPLHF
>TRBJ1-3|.|TRBV4-1|.
TGCGCCAGCAGCCAATTAATGGCAGGGTCAACTGGAAACACCATATATTTT
CASSQLMAGSTGNTIYF
>TRBJ2-5|TRBD2|TRBV28|.
TGTGCCAGCGGGACTAGCGGGAGGTCGGGCGAGACCCAGTACTTC
CASGTSGRSGETQYF
>TRBJ2-2|.|TRBV5-5|.
TGTGCCAGCAGCTTCCAGGGGTCCGGGGAGCTGTTTTTT
CASSFQGSGELFF
>TRBJ2-7|TRBD1|TRBV15|.
TGTGCCACCAGCAGCGGACAGGGGGCCACCTACGAGCAGTACTTC
CATSSGQGATYEQYF
>TRBJ1-2|.|TRBV11-2|.
TGTGCCAGCAGCTTAGTTGGGGGCGGCTATGGCTACACCTTC
CASSLVGGGYGYTF
>TRBJ1-3|.|TRBV3-1/TRBV3-2|.
TGTGCCAGCAGCCAAGTACCCCTAGCCCCAGGGGCTGGAAACACCATATATTTT
CASSQVPLAPGAGNTIYF
>TRBJ2-4|.|TRBV5-6|.
TGTGCCAGCAGCACCCAGGGGACGGCCAAAAACATTCAGTACTTC
CASSTQGTAKNIQYF
>TRBJ2-3|.|TRBV24-1|.
TGTGCCACCAGTGTCTTATACACAGGGACCTCCACAGATACGCAGTATTTT
CATSVLYTGTSTDTQYF
>TRBJ1-1|.|TRBV9|.
TGTGCCAGCAGCGTAGGCCCTGAGGGAAACACTGAAGCTTTCTTT
CASSVGPEGNTEAFF
>TRBJ2-3|TRBD2|TRBV29-1|.
TGCAGCGTAATCACTAGCGGGAGAAGACCAGATACGCAGTATTTT
CSVITSGRRPDTQYF
>TRBJ1-2|.|TRBV5-4|once
TGTGCCAGCAGCTCCCCTTTGGCAGGGAACTATGGCTACACCTTC
CASSSPLAGNYGYTF
>TRBJ1-2|TRBD1|TRBV4-1|.
TGCGCCAGCAGCCAAGGTGACCAGGGGGGTTGGTATGGCTACACCTTC
CASSQGDQGGWYGYTF
>TRBJ2-1|TRBD2|TRBV2|.
TGTGCCAGCAGTGATCCGGGAGGTGGCTATGAGCAGTTCTTC
CASSDPGGGYEQFF
>TRBJ1-5|.|TRBV24-1|.
TGTGCGGACCAGGGGTGTAGAGAACACCAGCCCCAGCATTTT
CADQGCREHQPQHF
>TRBJ2-2|.|TRBV7-9|.
TGTGCCAGCAGCCGCCGGGACGGGAGCGGGGAGCTGTTTTTT
CASSRRDGSGELFF
>TRBJ2-1|TRBD1|TRBV28|.
TGTGCCAGCAGTAAACGGACAGGGGGCAGTCGGGAGCAGTTCTTC
CASSKRTGGSREQFF
>TRBJ1-4|.|TRBV5-5|.
TGTGCCAGCAGCTCCCTGGGGGGGGCAGGTGAAAAACTGTTTTTT
CASSSLGGAGEKLFF
>TRBJ1-1|TRBD1|TRBV28|.
TGTGCCAGCAGAGGGGGCTTGGGGACTGAAGCTTTCTTT
CASRGGLGTEAFF
>TRBJ2-1|TRBD2|TRBV6-1|.
TGTGCCAGCAGTGAACGGTGGGAGGGCCTCAATGAGCAGTTCTTC
CASSERWEGLNEQFF
>TRBJ1-2|TRBD1|TRBV28|few
TGTGCCAGTAGGGGGCAGGAAGAGGGCTACACCTTC
CASRGQEEGYTF
>TRBJ2-7|.|TRBV27|.
TGTGCCAGCAGTTTAACATTTTCGGGGGTTCGCTACGAGCAGTACTTC
CASSLTFSGVRYEQYF
>TRBJ2-3|.|TRBV24-1|few
TGTGCCACCAGTGAGAGGGGCACAGATACGCAGTATTTT
CATSERGTDTQYF
>TRBJ1-1|.|TRBV28|.
TGTGCCAGCAGTTTCCAGACAGCCAATGAAGCTTTCTTT
CASSFQTANEAFF
>TRBJ2-1|.|TRBV12-3/TRBV12-4|.
TGTGCCAGCACCAGGGCAGGGGAGCAGTTCTTC
CASTRAGEQFF
>TRBJ2-1|TRBD2|TRBV5-6|.
TGTGCCAGCAGCTCCCGTAGCGGGGGTAATGAGCAGTTCTTC
CASSSRSGGNEQFF
>TRBJ1-5|.|TRBV18|.
TGTGCCAGCTCACGGGCAGATCAGCCCCAGCATTTT
CASSRADQPQHF
>TRBJ1-4|TRBD1|TRBV28|.
TGTGCCAGCAGTTCTCCGACAGGGCCAACTAATGAAAAACTGTTTTTT
CASSSPTGPTNEKLFF
>TRBJ1-2|TRBD1|TRBV28|once
TGTGCCGTGACAGGGGTCTATGGCTACACCTTC
CAVTGVYGYTF
>TRBJ2-3|.|TRBV9|.
TGTGCCAGCAGCGTAGGAGCCCGCACAGATACGCAGTATTTT
CASSVGARTDTQYF
>TRBJ2-1|TRBD2|TRBV5-1|.
TGCGCCAGCAGCTTGGTAACTAGCGGGTCGTACAATGAGCAGTTCTTC
CASSLVTSGSYNEQFF
>TRBJ1-5|TRBD1|TRBV28|.
TGTGCCAGCAGTTTAGGCCCCGGGGGACAGGGGTGGTCAAGCAATCAGCCCCAGCATTTT
CASSLGPGGQGWSSNQPQHF
>TRBJ1-5|TRBD1|TRBV7-9|.
TGTGCCAGCAGCTTAGGGGGACAGGGCAATCAGCCCCAGCATTTT
CASSLGGQGNQPQHF
>TRBJ1-1|.|TRBV6-5|.
TGTGCCAGCAGTTACTCGGGCGGGGGGACTGAAGCTTTCTTT
CASSYSGGGTEAFF
>TRBJ2-1|.|TRBV6-4|once
TGTGCCAGCAGTGACGGGAGCCTAGCGATTCGGCAGAGCTCCTACAATGAGCAGTTCTTC
CASSDGSLAIRQSSYNEQFF
>TRBJ2-5|TRBD2|TRBV7-9|.
TGTGCCAGCAGCTCCTCTAGCGGGAGTAGGGAGACCCAGTACTTC
CASSSSSGSRETQYF
>TRBJ2-7|.|TRBV30|.
TGTGCCTGGAGTGTACTAGGCGGGGGCACCTACGAGCAGTACTTC
CAWSVLGGGTYEQYF
>TRBJ2-1|TRBD2|TRBV2|.
TGTGCCAGCAGTGAAGCATGGCTAGCGGACTACAATGAGCAGTTCTTC
CASSEAWLADYNEQFF
>TRBJ1-2|.|TRBV28|few
TGTGCCAGCAGTTTTGTTGGGGCGGGGTATGGCTACACCTTC
CASSFVGAGYGYTF
>TRBJ1-1|.|TRBV28|.
TGTGCCAGCAGTTCCCCTTATTTTCGAAGGGGGAACACGAACACTGAAGCTTTCTTT
CASSSPYFRRGNTNTEAFF
>TRBJ2-1|TRBD2|TRBV7-9|.
TGTGCCAGCAGCTCGAATCCCCCGGGACTAGCGGGAGTCAATGAGCAGTTCTTC
CASSSNPPGLAGVNEQFF
>TRBJ1-3|.|TRBV19|.
TGTGCCAGTACCACAGGGCTAGTTGGAAACACCATATATTTT
CASTTGLVGNTIYF
>TRBJ2-4|.|TRBV19|.
TGTGCCAGTAGCCCGAACCCTTGGGGTCGGGGCATTCAGTACTTC
CASSPNPWGRGIQYF
>TRBJ1-3|TRBD1|TRBV7-9|.
TGTGCCTTTAACCCATCGACAGGGGAATCTGGAAACACCATATATTTT
CAFNPSTGESGNTIYF
>TRBJ2-3|.|TRBV7-2|.
TGTGCCAGCAGTCGTCAGATAGGGGTACAAGATACGCAGTATTTT
CASSRQIGVQDTQYF
>TRBJ1-1|TRBD1|TRBV5-1|.
TGCGCCAGCAGCCCAAGACAGGGGGTCGGAACTGAAGCTTTCTTT
CASSPRQGVGTEAFF
>TRBJ1-1|.|TRBV7-9|.
TGTGCCAGCAGCTTACCGCGGGGCGGAGCCACGAACACTGAAGCTTTCTTT
CASSLPRGGATNTEAFF
>TRBJ1-2|.|TRBV14|.
TGTGCCAGCAGCCAAGTCCTAGGGAGCGGCTACACCTTC
CASSQVLGSGYTF
>TRBJ1-5|TRBD1|TRBV19|once
TGTGCCAGTAGTATAGTAGTAGGGAGACAGGGGGTCTATCAGCCCCAGCATTTT
CASSIVVGRQGVYQPQHF
>TRBJ1-6|TRBD1|TRBV9|.
TGTGCCAGCAGCGAGGGACAGGGAAATAATTCACCCCTCCACTTT
CASSEGQGNNSPLHF
>TRBJ2-2|.|TRBV6-5|.
TGTGCCAGCAATTCCGTATCGAACACCGGGGAGCTGTTTTTT
CASNSVSNTGELFF
>TRBJ2-7|TRBD2|TRBV19|.
TGTGCCAGTAGTACGTCTAGCGGTTTCTACGAGCAGTACTTC
CASSTSSGFYEQYF
>TRBJ1-4|TRBD1|TRBV7-9|.
TGTGCCAGCAGCATTGAGACAGGGACCCAGGAAAAACTGTTTTTT
CASSIETGTQEKLFF
>TRBJ1-3|.|TRBV29-1|few
TGCAGCGTTGAAGGCGGAAACTCTGGAAACACCATATATTTT
CSVEGGNSGNTIYF
>TRBJ1-5|.|TRBV30|.
TGTGCCTGGAGAGGGGGGGGAAATCAGCCCCAGCATTTT
CAWRGGGNQPQHF
>TRBJ1-4|TRBD1|TRBV28|.
TGTGCCAGCAGTTTAGGACAGGGGGCTAATGAAAAACTGTTTTTT
CASSLGQGANEKLFF
>TRBJ1-1|.|TRBV19|.
TGTGCCAGTAGTCCTCTAGTGGAGAACACTGAAGCTTTCTTT
CASSPLVENTEAFF
>TRBJ1-5|TRBD1|TRBV5-1|.
TGCGCCAGCAGCTATGGACAGGATCAGCCCCAGCATTTT
CASSYGQDQPQHF
>TRBJ2-7|TRBD2|TRBV5-1|.
TGCGCCAGCAGCTTGTCTATCAAGGCGGGGACTAGCGGCTACGAGCAGTACTTC
CASSLSIKAGTSGYEQYF